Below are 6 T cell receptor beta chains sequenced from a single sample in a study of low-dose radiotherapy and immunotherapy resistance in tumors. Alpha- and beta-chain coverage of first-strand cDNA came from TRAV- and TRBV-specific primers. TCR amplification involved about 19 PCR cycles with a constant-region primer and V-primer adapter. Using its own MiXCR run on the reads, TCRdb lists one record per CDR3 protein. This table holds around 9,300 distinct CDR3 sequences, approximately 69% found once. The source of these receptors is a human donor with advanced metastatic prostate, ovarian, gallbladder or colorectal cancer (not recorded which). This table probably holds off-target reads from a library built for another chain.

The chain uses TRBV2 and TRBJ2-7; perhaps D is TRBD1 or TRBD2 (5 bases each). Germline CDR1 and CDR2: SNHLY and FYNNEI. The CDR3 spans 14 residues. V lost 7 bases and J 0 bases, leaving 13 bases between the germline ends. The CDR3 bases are TGTGCCAGCATTACCCGGGACGTCTCCTACGAGCAGTACTTC. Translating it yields CASITRDVSYEQYF.

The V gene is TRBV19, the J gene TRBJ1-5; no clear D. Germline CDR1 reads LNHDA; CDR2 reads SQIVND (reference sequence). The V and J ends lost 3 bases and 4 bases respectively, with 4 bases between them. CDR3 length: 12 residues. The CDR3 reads CASSILNQPQHF. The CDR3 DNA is TGTGCCAGTAGTATTCTTAATCAGCCCCAGCATTTT.

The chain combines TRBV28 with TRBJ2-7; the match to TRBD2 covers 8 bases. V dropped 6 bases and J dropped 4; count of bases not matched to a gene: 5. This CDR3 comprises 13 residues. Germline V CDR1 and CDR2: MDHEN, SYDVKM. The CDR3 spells CASSPGGRYEQYF. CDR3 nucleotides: TGTGCCAGCAGCCCGGGGGGGAGATACGAGCAGTACTTC.

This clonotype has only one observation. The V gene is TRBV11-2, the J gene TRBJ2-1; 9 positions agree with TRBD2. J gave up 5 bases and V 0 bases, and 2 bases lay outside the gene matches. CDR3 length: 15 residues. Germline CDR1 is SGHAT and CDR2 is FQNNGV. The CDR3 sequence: CASSLEAGGNNEQFF. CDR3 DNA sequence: TGTGCCAGCAGCTTAGAGGCGGGAGGGAACAATGAGCAGTTCTTC.

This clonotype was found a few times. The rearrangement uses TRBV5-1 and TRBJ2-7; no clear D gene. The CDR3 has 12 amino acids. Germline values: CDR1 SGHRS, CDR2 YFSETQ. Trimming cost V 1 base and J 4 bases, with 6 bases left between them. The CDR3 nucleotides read TGCGCCAGCAGCTTGACCTCGTACGAGCAGTACTTC. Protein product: CASSLTSYEQYF. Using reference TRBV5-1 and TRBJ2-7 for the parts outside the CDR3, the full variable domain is KAGVTQTPRYLIKTRGQQVTLSCSPISGHRSVSWYQQTPGQGLQFLFEYFSETQRNKGNFPGRFSGRQFSNSRSEMNVSTLELGDSALYLCASSLTSYEQYFGPGTRLTVT.

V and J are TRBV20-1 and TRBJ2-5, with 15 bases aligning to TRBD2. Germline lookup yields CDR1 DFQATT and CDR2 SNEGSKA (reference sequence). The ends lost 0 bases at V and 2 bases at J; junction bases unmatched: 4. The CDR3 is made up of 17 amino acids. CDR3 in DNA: TGCAGTGCTAGAGATGGACTAGCGGGGGGGCGGCAAGAGACCCAGTACTTC. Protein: CSARDGLAGGRQETQYF.